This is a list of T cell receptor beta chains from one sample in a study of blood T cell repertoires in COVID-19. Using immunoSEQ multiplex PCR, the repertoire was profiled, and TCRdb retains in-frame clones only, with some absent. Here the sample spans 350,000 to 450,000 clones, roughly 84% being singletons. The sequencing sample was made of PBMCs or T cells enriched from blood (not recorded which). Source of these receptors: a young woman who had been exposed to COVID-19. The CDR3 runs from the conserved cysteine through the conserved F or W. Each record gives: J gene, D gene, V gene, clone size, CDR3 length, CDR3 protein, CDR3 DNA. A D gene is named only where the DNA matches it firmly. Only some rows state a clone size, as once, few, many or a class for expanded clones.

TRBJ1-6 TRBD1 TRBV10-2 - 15 CASSKGQGNNSPLHF TGCGCCAGCAGTAAAGGACAGGGGAACAATTCACCCCTCCACTTT
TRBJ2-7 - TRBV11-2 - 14 CASSLGMGAREQYF TGTGCCAGCAGCTTAGGGATGGGGGCACGAGAGCAGTACTTC
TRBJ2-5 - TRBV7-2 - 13 CASSFGLGETQYF TGTGCCAGCAGCTTTGGACTTGGGGAGACCCAGTACTTC
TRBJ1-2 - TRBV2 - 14 CASGTGMANYGYTF TGTGCCAGCGGCACAGGGATGGCTAACTATGGCTACACCTTC
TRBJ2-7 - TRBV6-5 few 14 CASSYRQEAYEQYF TGTGCCAGCAGTTACCGCCAGGAAGCCTACGAGCAGTACTTC
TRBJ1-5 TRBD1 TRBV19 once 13 CASRTGVNQPQHF TGTGCCAGTAGGACAGGGGTGAATCAGCCCCAGCATTTT
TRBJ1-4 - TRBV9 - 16 CASSVGVGSINEKLFF TGTGCCAGCAGCGTAGGTGTGGGCTCTATTAATGAAAAACTGTTTTTT
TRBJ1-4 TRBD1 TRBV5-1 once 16 CASSPERGQTNEKLFF TGCGCCAGCAGTCCCGAGAGGGGGCAGACTAATGAAAAACTGTTTTTT
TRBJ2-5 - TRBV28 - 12 CASSSGIETQYF TGTGCCAGCAGTTCCGGGATTGAGACCCAGTACTTC
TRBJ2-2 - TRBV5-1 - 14 CASSGTPDTGELFF TGCGCCAGCAGCGGGACTCCCGACACCGGGGAGCTGTTTTTT
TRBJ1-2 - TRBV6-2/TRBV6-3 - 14 CASSYSGGSYGYTF TGTGCCAGCAGTTACTCCGGGGGAAGCTATGGCTACACCTTC
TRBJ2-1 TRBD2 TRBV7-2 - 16 CASSLLSGGTYNEQFF TGTGCCAGCAGCCTACTTAGCGGGGGTACCTACAATGAGCAGTTCTTC
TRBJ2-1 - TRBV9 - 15 CASSVGQGTYNEQFF TGTGCCAGCAGCGTAGGGCAGGGCACCTACAATGAGCAGTTCTTC
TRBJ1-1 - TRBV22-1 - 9 CPGSVEAFF TGTCCTGGGAGCGTGGAGGCTTTCTTT
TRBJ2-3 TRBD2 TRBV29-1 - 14 CSAPLAGATDTQYF TGCAGCGCCCCACTAGCGGGAGCCACAGATACGCAGTATTTT
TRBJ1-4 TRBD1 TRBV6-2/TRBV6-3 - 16 CASSYSTGGKDGKLFF TGTGCCAGCAGTTACTCAACAGGGGGCAAGGACGGAAAACTGTTTTTT
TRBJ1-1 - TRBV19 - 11 CAIKAGAEAFF TGTGCCATTAAGGCGGGGGCTGAAGCTTTCTTT
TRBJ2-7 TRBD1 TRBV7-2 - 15 CASSHAGTGVNEQYF TGTGCCAGCAGTCACGCTGGGACAGGGGTTAACGAGCAGTACTTC
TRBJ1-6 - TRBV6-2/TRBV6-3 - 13 CASSLGQRPPLHF TGTGCCAGCAGTTTAGGACAGAGGCCACCCCTCCACTTT
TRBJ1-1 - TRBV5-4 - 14 CASSLQGVNTEAFF TGTGCCAGCAGCTTACAGGGTGTGAACACTGAAGCTTTCTTT
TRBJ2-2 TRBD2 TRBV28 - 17 CASSLVRLAGVNGELFF TGTGCCAGCAGTTTAGTCCGACTAGCGGGAGTTAACGGGGAGCTGTTTTTT
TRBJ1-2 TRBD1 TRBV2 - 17 CASSQGGRGGTNYGYTF TGTGCCAGCAGCCAAGGGGGCAGGGGTGGAACTAACTATGGCTACACCTTC
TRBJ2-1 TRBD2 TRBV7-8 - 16 CASSPLGAGAYNEQFF TGTGCCAGCAGCCCCCTTGGAGCGGGGGCCTACAATGAGCAGTTCTTC
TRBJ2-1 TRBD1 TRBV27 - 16 CASTPRTGISYNEQFF TGTGCCAGTACCCCCCGGACAGGGATCTCCTACAATGAGCAGTTCTTC
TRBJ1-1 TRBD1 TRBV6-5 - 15 CASSYSNRGSGEAFF TGTGCCAGCAGTTACTCCAACAGGGGGTCCGGTGAAGCTTTCTTT